This T cell receptor beta chain was retrieved from a study of graft-versus-host responses after intestinal transplantation. Whole-study context: Transplantation in recipients was multivisceral, liver-intestinal, or isolated intestinal. Anti-thymocyte globulin induction, then tacrolimus and steroids for roughly 3 years, went to all recipients. Findings and limits, study-wide: Some patients had graft-donor T cell macrochimerism, and their allografts showed high graft-versus-host to host-versus-graft clonal ratios. Circulating GvH clones peaking coincided with falling HvG clones soon after transplant.

A word on this clone: Its cognate antigen is unknown.

Assay: immunoSEQ multiplex PCR; the TCRdb copy retains only in-frame clones and omits some. Of tens of thousands of clones in the sample, about 93% were seen once. This TCR was sampled from a human donor who received an intestinal transplant. Source: unstimulated CD8+ T cells sorted from spleen or lymph node cells, taken before intestinal transplant.

The CDR3 loop is CASSLEGRDTQYF. The CDR3 coding sequence is TGTGCCAGCAGTTTGGAAGGGAGAGATACGCAGTATTTT. This sequence joins TRBV27 and TRBJ2-3; the D gene is possibly TRBD2 (5 bases). CDR1 and CDR2 (germline): MNHEY, SMNVEV (reference sequence). The length of the CDR3 is 13 residues. The V end was cut by 3 bases, the J end by 5 bases, with 9 bases between.